Here is one T cell receptor beta chain with its context. Its cognate antigen is unknown. This entry is derived from a study of blood T cells in healthy people across ages. A second PCR of about 7 to 12 cycles used a sample-barcoded 5' primer and a J-beta primer mix. Using its own MiXCR run on the 5' RACE reads, TCRdb lists one record per CDR3 protein. The sample carries around 600,000 distinct CDR3 sequences, 47% recorded once. Findings and caveats of the study: A strong correlation was found between TCR beta diversity and the percentage of naive T cells.

Specimen: blood. The TCR sequence derives from an older man in good health.

Here the CDR3 DNA reads TGTGCCAGCAGTTACTCGGGACTAGCGGGGAGCTCCTACGAGCAGTACTTC. Amino acids: CASSYSGLAGSSYEQYF. The V call is TRBV3-1, the J call TRBJ2-7; 13 bases agree with TRBD2. CDR1 and CDR2 (germline): LGHDT, YNNKEL (reference sequence). J was trimmed by 0 bases and V by 6 bases; bases with no gene match: 8. This CDR3 spans 17 amino acids.